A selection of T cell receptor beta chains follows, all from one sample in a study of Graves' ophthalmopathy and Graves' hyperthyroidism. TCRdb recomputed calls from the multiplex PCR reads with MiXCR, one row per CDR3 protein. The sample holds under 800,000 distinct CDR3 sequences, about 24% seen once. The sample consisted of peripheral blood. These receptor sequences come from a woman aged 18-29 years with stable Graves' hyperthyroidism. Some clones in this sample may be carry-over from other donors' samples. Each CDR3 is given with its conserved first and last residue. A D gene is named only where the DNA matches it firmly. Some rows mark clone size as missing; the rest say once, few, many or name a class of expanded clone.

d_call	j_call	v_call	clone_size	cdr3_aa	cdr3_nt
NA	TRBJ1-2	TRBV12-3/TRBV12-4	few	CASSTPGPNYGYTF	TGTGCCAGCAGTACGCCGGGACCTAACTATGGCTACACCTTC
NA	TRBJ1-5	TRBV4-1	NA	CASSQGEGVNQPQHF	TGCGCCAGCAGCCAGGGAGAGGGGGTTAATCAGCCCCAGCATTTT
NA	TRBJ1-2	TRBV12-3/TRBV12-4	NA	CASRRDELAGYTF	TGTGCCAGCAGAAGGGATGAGTTAGCTGGCTACACCTTC
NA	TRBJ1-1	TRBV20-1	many	CSARKSMNTEAFF	TGCAGTGCTAGAAAGAGCATGAACACTGAAGCTTTCTTT
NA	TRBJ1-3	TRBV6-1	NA	CASSRTASRNAYTSGNTIYF	TGTGCCAGCAGTAGGACAGCCAGCCGGAACGCATACACCTCTGGAAACACCATATATTTT
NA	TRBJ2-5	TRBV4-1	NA	CASSQAPGKSKTQYF	TGCGCCAGCAGCCAAGCTCCCGGGAAGAGTAAGACCCAGTACTTC
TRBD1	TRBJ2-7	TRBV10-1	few	CASGDRNSYEQYF	TGCGCCAGCGGGGACAGAAACTCCTACGAGCAGTACTTC
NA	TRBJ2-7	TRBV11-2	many	CASSLEFRPIYEQYF	TGTGCCAGCAGCTTAGAGTTCAGGCCAATCTACGAGCAGTACTTC
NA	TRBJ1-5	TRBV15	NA	CATSRGRWSNQPQHF	TGTGCCACCAGCAGGGGAAGGTGGAGCAATCAGCCCCAGCATTTT
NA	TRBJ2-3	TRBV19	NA	CASSVMDTDTQYF	TGTGCCAGTAGTGTCATGGACACAGATACGCAGTATTTT
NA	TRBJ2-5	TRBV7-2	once	CASSLAPRGGETQYF	TGTGCCAGCAGCTTAGCGCCACGAGGGGGAGAGACCCAGTACTTC
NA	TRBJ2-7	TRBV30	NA	CAWSSDSYEQYF	TGTGCCTGGAGTAGCGACTCCTACGAGCAGTACTTC
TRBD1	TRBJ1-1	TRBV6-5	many	CASRTGTVHTEAFF	TGTGCCAGCAGGACCGGGACAGTACACACTGAAGCTTTCTTT
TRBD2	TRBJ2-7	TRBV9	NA	CASSAGTSGLYELYF	TGTGCCAGCAGCGCAGGGACTAGCGGTCTTTACGAGCTGTACTTC
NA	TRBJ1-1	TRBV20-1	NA	CSARDLGKYTDAFF	TGCAGTGCTAGGGACCTAGGCAAGTACACTGATGCTTTCTTT
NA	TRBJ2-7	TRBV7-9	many	CASSGGRSYEQYF	TGTGCCAGCAGCGGGGGACGGTCCTACGAGCAGTACTTC
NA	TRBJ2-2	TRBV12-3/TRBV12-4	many	CASSFPGGDTGELFF	TGTGCCAGCAGTTTCCCCGGGGGAGACACCGGGGAGCTGTTTTTT
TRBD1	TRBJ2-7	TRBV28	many	CASSPPDRGLAYEQYF	TGTGCCAGCAGTCCCCCTGACAGGGGGCTCGCCTACGAGCAGTACTTC
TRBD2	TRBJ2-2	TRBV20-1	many	CSATGLVNTGELFF	TGCAGTGCTACGGGACTAGTCAACACCGGGGAGCTGTTTTTT
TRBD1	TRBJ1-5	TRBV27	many	CASSLYRGISNQPQHF	TGTGCCAGCAGTTTATACAGGGGAATTAGCAATCAGCCCCAGCATTTT
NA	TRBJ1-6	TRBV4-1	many	CASSQDRDGYYNSPLHF	TGCGCCAGCAGCCAAGATCGGGACGGATACTATAATTCACCCCTCCACTTT
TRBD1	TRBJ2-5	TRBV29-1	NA	CSVEPEDRVRETQYF	TGCAGCGTTGAACCAGAAGACAGGGTACGGGAGACCCAGTACTTC
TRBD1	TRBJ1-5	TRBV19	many	CASSAGTGDHNQPQHF	TGTGCCAGTAGTGCCGGGACAGGGGATCACAATCAGCCCCAGCATTTT
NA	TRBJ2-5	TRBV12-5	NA	CASGFDGETQYF	TGTGCTAGTGGTTTCGACGGGGAGACCCAGTACTTC
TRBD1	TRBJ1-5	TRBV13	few	CASQTGGPNQPQHF	TGTGCCAGCCAAACAGGGGGCCCCAATCAGCCCCAGCATTTT
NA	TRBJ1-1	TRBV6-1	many	CASSEAGDMNTEAFF	TGTGCCAGCAGTGAAGCTGGAGACATGAACACTGAAGCTTTCTTT
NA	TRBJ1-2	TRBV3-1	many	CASSQGLGALANYGYTF	TGTGCCAGCAGCCAAGGTCTGGGGGCCCTAGCTAACTATGGCTACACCTTC
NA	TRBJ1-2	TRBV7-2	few	CASSLWSGWGYTF	TGTGCCAGCAGCTTATGGTCAGGGTGGGGCTACACCTTC
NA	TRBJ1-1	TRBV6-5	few	CASSSMRLFQGATEAFF	TGTGCCAGCAGTTCGATGCGTCTCTTCCAAGGGGCCACTGAAGCTTTCTTT
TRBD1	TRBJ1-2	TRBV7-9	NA	CASSLPRQGNYGYTF	TGTGCCAGCAGCTTACCCCGACAGGGCAACTATGGCTACACCTTC
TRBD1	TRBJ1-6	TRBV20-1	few	CSAGDREYSPLHF	TGCAGTGCTGGGGACAGGGAGTATTCACCCCTCCACTTT
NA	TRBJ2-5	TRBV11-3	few	CASSSPGILGETQYF	TGTGCCAGCAGCTCCCCAGGGATATTAGGAGAGACCCAGTACTTC
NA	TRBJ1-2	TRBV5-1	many	CASTKGRNNYGYTF	TGCGCCAGCACAAAAGGTCGGAATAACTATGGCTACACCTTC
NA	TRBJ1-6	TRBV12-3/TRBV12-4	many	CASSLGRGGNSPLHF	TGTGCCAGCAGTTTAGGTAGAGGGGGTAATTCACCCCTCCACTTT
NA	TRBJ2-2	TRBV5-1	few	CASRQTGQTGELFF	TGCGCCAGCAGACAGACAGGCCAGACCGGGGAGCTGTTTTTT
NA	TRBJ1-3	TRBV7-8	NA	CASSLDGGGNTIYF	TGTGCCAGCAGCTTAGACGGTGGAGGAAACACCATATATTTT
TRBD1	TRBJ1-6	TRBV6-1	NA	CASSDADRGRPLHF	TGTGCCAGCAGTGATGCGGACAGGGGAAGGCCCCTCCACTTT
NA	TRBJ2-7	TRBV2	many	CASSEGLPYEQYF	TGTGCCAGCAGTGAGGGTTTACCCTACGAGCAGTACTTC
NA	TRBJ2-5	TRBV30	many	CAWSGPETQYF	TGTGCCTGGTCCGGTCCAGAGACCCAGTACTTC